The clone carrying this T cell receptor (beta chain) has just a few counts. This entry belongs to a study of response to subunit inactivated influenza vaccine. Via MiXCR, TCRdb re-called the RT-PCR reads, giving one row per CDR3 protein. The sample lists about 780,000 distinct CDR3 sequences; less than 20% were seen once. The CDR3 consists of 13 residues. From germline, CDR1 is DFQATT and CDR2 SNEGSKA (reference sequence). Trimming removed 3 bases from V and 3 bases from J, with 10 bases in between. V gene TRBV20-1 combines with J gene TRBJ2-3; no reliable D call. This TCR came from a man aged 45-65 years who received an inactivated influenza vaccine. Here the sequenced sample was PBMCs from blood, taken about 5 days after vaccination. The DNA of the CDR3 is TGCAGTGCTAGGGCGACTGTTACAGATACGCAGTATTTT. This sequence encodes CSARATVTDTQYF.